A selection of T cell receptor beta chains follows, all from one sample in a study of human CD8 memory T cell subsets. TCRdb re-analyzed the 5' RACE reads; it lists each CDR3 protein once, without DNA. This sample contains fewer than 6,500 distinct CDR3 sequences. Sequenced: CD8+ T cells from PBMCs. The source of these receptors is a human donor in good health. CDR3s include the opening cysteine and the closing phenylalanine or tryptophan. A clone size is listed for some rows: how often the clone was seen (once, few, many), or a class if it is expanded.

v_gene: TRBV12-3/TRBV12-4
j_gene: TRBJ2-1
abundance: medium-sized
CDR3aa: CASSLWQLYNEQFF

v_gene: TRBV30
j_gene: TRBJ2-3
abundance: .
CDR3aa: CAWSVAEKIGGQTDTQYF

v_gene: TRBV5-5
j_gene: TRBJ2-7
abundance: medium-sized
CDR3aa: CASSHLAGGSYEQYF

v_gene: TRBV7-9
j_gene: TRBJ2-3
abundance: .
CDR3aa: CARSSIPSDTQYF

v_gene: TRBV5-1
j_gene: TRBJ2-3
abundance: .
CDR3aa: CASTVLAGADTQYF

v_gene: TRBV7-8
j_gene: TRBJ1-2
abundance: medium-sized
CDR3aa: CASSLEGQGNGYTF

v_gene: TRBV27
j_gene: TRBJ2-3
abundance: .
CDR3aa: CASLGGTDPDTQYF

v_gene: TRBV7-2
j_gene: TRBJ2-7
abundance: .
CDR3aa: CASSSLSSYEQYF

v_gene: TRBV11-3
j_gene: TRBJ2-2
abundance: medium-sized
CDR3aa: CASSLGAAGELFF

v_gene: TRBV14
j_gene: TRBJ2-6
abundance: .
CDR3aa: CASRPTGGTGANVLTF

v_gene: TRBV27
j_gene: TRBJ2-7
abundance: .
CDR3aa: CASSFGQGTSYEQYF

v_gene: TRBV5-1
j_gene: TRBJ2-2
abundance: .
CDR3aa: CASSLGWQADGELFF

v_gene: TRBV7-6
j_gene: TRBJ2-7
abundance: medium-sized
CDR3aa: CARTGMNYEQYF

v_gene: TRBV7-9
j_gene: TRBJ1-1
abundance: .
CDR3aa: CATPLGGDTEAFF

v_gene: TRBV24-1
j_gene: TRBJ2-1
abundance: .
CDR3aa: CATAESGGLSDEQFF